The 19 T cell receptor beta chains in this list originate from one sample, sequenced in a study of blood T cell repertoires in COVID-19. The assay was immunoSEQ multiplex PCR, and TCRdb's table has in-frame clones only and misses some. The sample contains hundreds of thousands of clones, more than 70% of which appear only once. The sample comprised peripheral blood. The source of these receptors is a woman aged 45-60 years with COVID-19, enrolled during active disease.

V is TRBV5-6 and J is TRBJ2-7, with 8 positions matching TRBD2. Germline V CDR1 and CDR2: SGHDT, YYEEEE. Trimming at V came to 2 bases and at J to 2 bases, leaving 0 bases not matched to a gene. The CDR3 has 13 residues. The CDR3 here is CASSFGGAYEQYF. In DNA form, the CDR3 reads TGTGCCAGCAGCTTCGGGGGGGCCTACGAGCAGTACTTC.

The gene calls are TRBV6-5 and TRBJ2-3, with TRBD2 as a possible D gene (7 bases). This CDR3 contains 15 residues. Germline values: CDR1 MNHEY, CDR2 SVGAGI. V was trimmed by 5 bases and J by 6 bases, leaving 18 bases between them. CDR3 in DNA: TGTGCCAGCAGTCTGGAGGGGGGGCCTTCGGATACGCAGTATTTT. It translates to CASSLEGGPSDTQYF.

The chain recombines TRBV19 with TRBJ1-1; D is unclear. Germline assignment: CDR1 LNHDA and CDR2 SQIVND (reference sequence). V was clipped by 1 base and J by 10 bases, with 10 bases between them. The CDR3 extends over 12 amino acids. CDR3 region: CASSIGGVGAFF. Here the CDR3 DNA reads TGTGCCAGTAGTATAGGAGGAGTCGGAGCTTTCTTT.

V gene TRBV11-2 combines with J gene TRBJ2-7, with 8 bases lining up with TRBD1. Germline V gives CDR1 SGHAT, CDR2 FQNNGV. The CDR3 sequence is 14 residues long. After removal of 5 bases from V and 3 bases from J, the junction contained 6 bases not matched to a gene. The CDR3 here is CASSPGTGFYEQYF. In nucleotides, the CDR3 is TGTGCCAGCAGCCCTGGGACAGGATTCTACGAGCAGTACTTC.

Comments on this clone: The junction departs from the called germline gene at one end, perhaps through a read error. J is TRBJ1-1 and V is TRBV5-1; D remains unclear. Germline V gene sequence: CDR1 SGHRS, CDR2 YFSETQ. The CDR3 totals 14 residues. The CDR3 bases are TGCGCCAGCAGCTTGGGTCAGTTGAAGACTGAAGCTTTCTTT. This encodes CASSLGQLKTEAFF.

This clone was observed a few times. This sequence joins TRBV28 and TRBJ1-6; TRBD1 matches at 11 bases. Trimming at V came to 6 bases and at J to 9 bases, leaving 4 bases not matched to a gene. This CDR3 contains 14 residues. CDR1 MDHEN and CDR2 SYDVKM come from the germline V gene. CDR3 nucleotides: TGTGCCAGCAGGTCGGGGACAGGGGGTTCACCCCTCCACTTT. The encoded protein is CASRSGTGGSPLHF. The complete variable domain, with remaining parts taken from reference TRBV28 and TRBJ1-6, reads DVKVTQSSRYLVKRTGEKVFLECVQDMDHENMFWYRQDPGLGLRLIYFSYDVKMKEKGDIPEGYSVSREKKERFSLILESASTNQTSMYLCASRSGTGGSPLHFGNGTRLTVT.

The chain carries TRBV5-1 and TRBJ1-6, with 7 bases that match TRBD1. V lost 2 bases to trimming and J lost 10 bases; unmatched junction nucleotides: 9. The germline V gene encodes CDR1 SGHRS and CDR2 YFSETQ. The CDR3 totals 15 residues. The CDR3 here is CASSLDRVERSPLHF. Written as DNA, the CDR3 is TGCGCCAGCAGCTTAGACAGGGTCGAAAGATCACCCCTCCACTTT.

The chain's CDR3 is CASSEAGAGAAPPYGYTF. The CDR3 coding sequence is TGTGCCAGCAGTGAAGCGGGGGCCGGGGCCGCTCCTCCTTATGGCTACACCTTC. The V gene is TRBV2, the J gene TRBJ1-2; D is perhaps TRBD1 (6 bases). V was trimmed by 0 bases and J by 5 bases, leaving 22 bases between them. The germline gives CDR1 SNHLY, CDR2 FYNNEI. This CDR3 is 18 amino acids long.

The chain combines TRBV19 with TRBJ1-2; unclear D gene. The CDR3 covers 13 residues. Germline V gene sequence: CDR1 LNHDA, CDR2 SQIVND (reference sequence). V shed 5 bases and J shed 4 bases, with 11 bases lying between them. As DNA, the CDR3 is TGTGCCAGTAGTCAAACGGTCGGCTATGGCTACACCTTC. Amino acids: CASSQTVGYGYTF.

The genes are TRBV28 and TRBJ1-2; the match to TRBD1 covers 7 bases. The CDR3 sequence is 12 residues long. V shed 10 bases and J 4 bases; nucleotides not matched to a gene: 6. Germline V CDR1 and CDR2: MDHEN, SYDVKM. CDR3 nucleotide sequence: TGTGCCACCGGACAGGCCGGCTATGGCTACACCTTC. This codes for CATGQAGYGYTF.

This clone was counted only a few times. V is TRBV7-9 and J is TRBJ2-6; the D gene is possibly TRBD1 (6 bases). Germline values: CDR1 SEHNR, CDR2 FQNEAQ (reference sequence). V was pared by 6 bases and J by 1 base, with 10 bases between. This CDR3 has 15 amino acids. Here the CDR3 reads CASSLDRSGANVLTF. The CDR3 bases are TGTGCCAGCAGTCTCGACAGGTCTGGGGCCAACGTCCTGACTTTC. The full variable domain, with the rest looked up from reference TRBV7-9 and TRBJ2-6, is DTGVSQNPRHKITKRGQNVTFRCDPISEHNRLYWYRQTLGQGPEFLTYFQNEAQLEKSRLLSDRFSAERPKGSFSTLEIQRTEQGDSAMYLCASSLDRSGANVLTFGAGSRLTVL.

The rearrangement links TRBV5-1 to TRBJ1-1; possibly TRBD1 for D (6 bases). Germline CDR1 and CDR2: SGHRS and YFSETQ. This CDR3 is built from 15 residues. Trimming took 5 bases from V and 1 from J, leaving 15 bases between them. The CDR3, as DNA: TGCGCCAGCAGTCAAAGGGACATTCGGAACACTGAAGCTTTCTTT. Residues: CASSQRDIRNTEAFF. The variable domain in full, completed from reference TRBV5-1 and TRBJ1-1, reads KAGVTQTPRYLIKTRGQQVTLSCSPISGHRSVSWYQQTPGQGLQFLFEYFSETQRNKGNFPGRFSGRQFSNSRSEMNVSTLELGDSALYLCASSQRDIRNTEAFFGQGTRLTVV.

V is TRBV9 and J is TRBJ1-2; a weak D match, TRBD1 (6 bases). Germline V gene sequence: CDR1 SGDLS, CDR2 YYNGEE. The CDR3 sequence is 13 residues long. Trimming took 4 bases from V and 4 from J, leaving 11 bases between them. The CDR3 coding sequence is TGTGCCAGCAGCTTATTGACAGGCTATGGCTACACCTTC. It is translated as CASSLLTGYGYTF.

The V call is TRBV28, the J call TRBJ1-3; 8 nucleotides match TRBD1. The CDR3 consists of 18 residues. CDR1 MDHEN and CDR2 SYDVKM come from the germline V gene. Trimming at V came to 3 bases and at J to 2 bases, leaving 12 bases not matched to a gene. The CDR3 is CASSFLGQGVLAGNTIYF. Here the CDR3 DNA reads TGTGCCAGCAGTTTTTTAGGACAGGGTGTATTAGCTGGAAACACCATATATTTT.

V usage is TRBV5-4 and J usage is TRBJ1-1; 8 bases line up with TRBD1. This CDR3 is built from 14 residues. V dropped 3 bases and J dropped 5; count of bases not matched to a gene: 6. Germline V gives CDR1 SGHNT, CDR2 YYREEE (reference sequence). The CDR3: CASSSPGGRTEAFF. The DNA of the CDR3 is TGTGCCAGCAGCTCCCCAGGGGGCAGGACTGAAGCTTTCTTT.

The chain is built from TRBV19 and TRBJ2-3; possibly TRBD2 for D (6 bases). V was cut by 5 bases and J by 3 bases, with 18 bases left in between. The CDR3 is 16 amino acids. CDR1 is LNHDA, CDR2 SQIVND, per germline (reference sequence). In nucleotides, the CDR3 is TGTGCCAGTAGTGCGAAGGAGCGGGCCTCGACAGATACGCAGTATTTT. Its translation is CASSAKERASTDTQYF.

DNA for the CDR3: TGTGCCAGCAGTGAAGCCCGACAGGGGGGGACCGGGGAGCTGTTTTTT. Its protein product is CASSEARQGGTGELFF. The rearrangement links TRBV6-1 to TRBJ2-2, with 9 bases lining up with TRBD1. Germline-derived CDR1 and CDR2 are MNHNS and SASEGT. The CDR3 spans 16 residues. Losses at the gene ends were 0 bases for V and 5 bases for J; bases not matched to a gene: 4.

The chain links TRBV12-5 to TRBJ1-2; 7 bases line up with TRBD1. Germline V gene data show CDR1 as LGHNT and CDR2 as FRNRAP. J gave up 4 bases and V 7 bases, and 6 bases lay outside the gene matches. The CDR3 runs to 13 residues. As DNA, the CDR3 is TGTGCTAGTGATCCGACAGGGACCTATGGCTACACCTTC. It specifies CASDPTGTYGYTF.

As DNA, the CDR3 is TGTGCCAGCAGGACGGACAGGGACGCTTTCTTT. This codes for CASRTDRDAFF. The chain has TRBV2 and TRBJ1-1, with 8 bases aligning to TRBD1. Germline CDR1 SNHLY, CDR2 FYNNEI. The length of the CDR3 is 11 residues. With 6 bases clipped from V and 11 bases from J, the junction kept 5 bases outside the gene matches. The variable domain in full, with the rest retrieved from reference TRBV2 and TRBJ1-1, is EPEVTQTPSHQVTQMGQEVILRCVPISNHLYFYWYRQILGQKVEFLVSFYNNEISEKSEIFDDQFSVERPDGSNFTLKIRSTKLEDSAMYFCASRTDRDAFFGQGTRLTVV.